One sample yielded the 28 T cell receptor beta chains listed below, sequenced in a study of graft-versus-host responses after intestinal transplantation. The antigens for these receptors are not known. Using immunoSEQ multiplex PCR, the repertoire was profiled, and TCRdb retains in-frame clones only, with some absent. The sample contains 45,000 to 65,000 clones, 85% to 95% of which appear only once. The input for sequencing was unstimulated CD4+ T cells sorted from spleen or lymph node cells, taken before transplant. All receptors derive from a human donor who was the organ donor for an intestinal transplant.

The chain's CDR3 is CASSLGLVETQYF. Here the CDR3 DNA reads TGCGCCAGCAGCTTGGGCCTAGTGGAGACCCAGTACTTC. This chain connects TRBV5-1 to TRBJ2-5; no clear D. V dropped 0 bases and J dropped 5 bases, with 8 bases sitting between them. This CDR3 has 13 residues. CDR1 is SGHRS, CDR2 YFSETQ, per germline.

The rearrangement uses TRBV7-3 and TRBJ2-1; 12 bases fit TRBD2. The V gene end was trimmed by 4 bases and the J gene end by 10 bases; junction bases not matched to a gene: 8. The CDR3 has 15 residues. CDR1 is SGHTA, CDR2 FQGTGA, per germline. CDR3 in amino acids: CASSSASGGAREQFF. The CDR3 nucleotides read TGTGCCAGCAGCTCCGCTAGCGGGGGGGCCCGAGAGCAGTTCTTC.

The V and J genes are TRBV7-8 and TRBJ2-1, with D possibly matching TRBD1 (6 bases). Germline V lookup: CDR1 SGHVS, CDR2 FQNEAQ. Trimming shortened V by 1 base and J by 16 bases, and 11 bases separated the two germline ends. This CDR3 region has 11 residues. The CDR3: CASSLGGGTFF. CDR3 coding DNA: TGTGCCAGCAGCTTAGGCGGTGGGACATTCTTC.

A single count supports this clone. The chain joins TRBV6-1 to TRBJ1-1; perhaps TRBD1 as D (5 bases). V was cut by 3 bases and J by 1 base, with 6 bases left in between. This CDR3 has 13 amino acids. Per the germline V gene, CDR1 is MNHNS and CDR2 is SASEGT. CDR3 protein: CASSDQGNTEAFF. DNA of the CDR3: TGTGCCAGCAGTGACCAGGGGAACACTGAAGCTTTCTTT.

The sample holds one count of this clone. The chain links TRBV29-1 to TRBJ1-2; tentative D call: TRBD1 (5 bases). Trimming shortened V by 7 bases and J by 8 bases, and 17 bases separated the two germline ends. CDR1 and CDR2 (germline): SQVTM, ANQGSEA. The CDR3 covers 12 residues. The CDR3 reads CSAGTGDRGYTF. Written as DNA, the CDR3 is TGCAGCGCTGGGACGGGGGACCGCGGCTACACCTTC.

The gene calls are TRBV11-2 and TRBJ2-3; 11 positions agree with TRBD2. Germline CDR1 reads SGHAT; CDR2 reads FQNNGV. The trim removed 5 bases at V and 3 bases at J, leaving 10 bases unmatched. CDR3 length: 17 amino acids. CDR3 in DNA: TGTGCCAGCAGCCCCGGGGTAGCGGGGGGGCAGACAGATACGCAGTATTTT. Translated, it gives CASSPGVAGGQTDTQYF.

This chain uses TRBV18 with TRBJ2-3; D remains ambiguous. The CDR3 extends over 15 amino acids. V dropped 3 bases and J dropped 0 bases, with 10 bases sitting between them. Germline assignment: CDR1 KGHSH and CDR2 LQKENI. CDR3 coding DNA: TGTGCCAGCTCACCTGTTGCCTCTAGCACAGATACGCAGTATTTT. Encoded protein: CASSPVASSTDTQYF.

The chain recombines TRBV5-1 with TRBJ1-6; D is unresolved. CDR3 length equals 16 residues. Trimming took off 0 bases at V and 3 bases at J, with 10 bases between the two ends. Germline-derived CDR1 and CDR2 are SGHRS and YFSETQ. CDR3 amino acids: CASSLGQNLYNSPLHF. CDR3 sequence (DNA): TGCGCCAGCAGCTTGGGTCAGAACCTCTATAATTCACCCCTCCACTTT.

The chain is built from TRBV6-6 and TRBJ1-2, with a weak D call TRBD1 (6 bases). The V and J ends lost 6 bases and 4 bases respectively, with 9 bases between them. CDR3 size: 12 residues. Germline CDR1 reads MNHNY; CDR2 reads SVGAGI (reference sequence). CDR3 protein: CASRDSTYGYTF. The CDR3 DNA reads TGTGCCAGCAGGGACAGTACCTATGGCTACACCTTC.

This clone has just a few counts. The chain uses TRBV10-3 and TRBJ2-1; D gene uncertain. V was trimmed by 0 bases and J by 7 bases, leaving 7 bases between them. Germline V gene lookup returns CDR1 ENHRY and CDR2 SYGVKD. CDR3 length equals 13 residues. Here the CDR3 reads CAISESEENEQFF. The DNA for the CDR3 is TGTGCCATCAGTGAGTCAGAGGAGAATGAGCAGTTCTTC.

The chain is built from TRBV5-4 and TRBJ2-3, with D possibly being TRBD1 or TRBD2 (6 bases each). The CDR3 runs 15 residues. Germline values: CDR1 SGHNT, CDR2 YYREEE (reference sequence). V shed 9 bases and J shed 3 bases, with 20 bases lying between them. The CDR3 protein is CATTEGGIGTDTQYF. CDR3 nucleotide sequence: TGTGCCACAACGGAGGGGGGTATTGGGACAGATACGCAGTATTTT.

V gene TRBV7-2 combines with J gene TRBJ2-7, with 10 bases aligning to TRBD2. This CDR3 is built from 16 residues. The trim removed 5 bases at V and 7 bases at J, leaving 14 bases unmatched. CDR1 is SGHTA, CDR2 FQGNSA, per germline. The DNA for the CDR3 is TGTGCCAGCAGCCGCCAAACTAGCGGGGCCCCAGTAGAGCAGTACTTC. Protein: CASSRQTSGAPVEQYF.

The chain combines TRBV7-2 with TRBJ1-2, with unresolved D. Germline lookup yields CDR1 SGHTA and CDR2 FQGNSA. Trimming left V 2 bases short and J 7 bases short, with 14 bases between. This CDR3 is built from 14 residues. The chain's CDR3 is CASSLPNQPSGYTF. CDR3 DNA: TGTGCCAGCAGCTTACCAAATCAACCTAGTGGCTACACCTTC.

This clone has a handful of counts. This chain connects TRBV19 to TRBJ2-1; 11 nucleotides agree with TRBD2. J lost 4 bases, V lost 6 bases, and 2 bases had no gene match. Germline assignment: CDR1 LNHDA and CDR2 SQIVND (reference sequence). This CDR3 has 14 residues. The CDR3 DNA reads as TGTGCCAGTAGCGGACTAGCGGGTTACAATGAGCAGTTCTTC. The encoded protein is CASSGLAGYNEQFF.

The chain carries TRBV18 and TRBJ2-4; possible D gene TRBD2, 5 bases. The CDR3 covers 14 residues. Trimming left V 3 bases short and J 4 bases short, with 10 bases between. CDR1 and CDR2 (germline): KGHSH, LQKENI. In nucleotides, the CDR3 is TGTGCCAGCTCACCCTTAGGCGGGAAAAACATTCAGTACTTC. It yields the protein CASSPLGGKNIQYF.

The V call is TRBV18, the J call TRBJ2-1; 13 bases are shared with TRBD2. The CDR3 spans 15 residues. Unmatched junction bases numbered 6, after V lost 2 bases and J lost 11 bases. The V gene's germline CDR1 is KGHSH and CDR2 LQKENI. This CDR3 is CASSPRTSGGAQQFF. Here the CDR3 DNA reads TGTGCCAGCTCACCAAGAACTAGCGGGGGGGCCCAGCAGTTCTTC.

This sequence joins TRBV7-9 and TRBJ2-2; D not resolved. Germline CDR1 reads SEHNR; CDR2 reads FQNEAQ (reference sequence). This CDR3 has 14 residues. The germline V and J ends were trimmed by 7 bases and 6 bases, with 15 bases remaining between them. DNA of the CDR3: TGTGCCAGCACACTCCTACACACGGCCGGGGAGCTGTTTTTT. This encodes CASTLLHTAGELFF. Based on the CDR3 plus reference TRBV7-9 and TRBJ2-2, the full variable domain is DTGVSQNPRHKITKRGQNVTFRCDPISEHNRLYWYRQTLGQGPEFLTYFQNEAQLEKSRLLSDRFSAERPKGSFSTLEIQRTEQGDSAMYLCASTLLHTAGELFFGEGSRLTVL.

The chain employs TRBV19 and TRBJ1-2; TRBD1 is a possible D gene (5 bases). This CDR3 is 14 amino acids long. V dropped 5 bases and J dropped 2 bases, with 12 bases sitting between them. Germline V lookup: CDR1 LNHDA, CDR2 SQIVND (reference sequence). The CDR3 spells CASSFSTGNYGYTF. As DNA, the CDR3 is TGTGCCAGTAGTTTCTCTACAGGAAACTATGGCTACACCTTC.

The CDR3 reads CASSLDGTSTDTQYF. CDR3 DNA sequence: TGTGCCAGCAGCTTAGATGGGACTAGCACAGATACGCAGTATTTT. V is TRBV11-3 and J is TRBJ2-3, with D possibly matching TRBD2 (6 bases). The CDR3 covers 15 residues. Germline V gives CDR1 SGHNT, CDR2 YENEEA. Trimming took off 0 bases at V and 0 bases at J, with 7 bases between the two ends. Full variable domain (outside the CDR3, taken from reference TRBV11-3 and TRBJ2-3): EAGVVQSPRYKIIEKKQPVAFWCNPISGHNTLYWYLQNLGQGPELLIRYENEEAVDDSQLPKDRFSAERLKGVDSTLKIQPAELGDSAVYLCASSLDGTSTDTQYFGPGTRLTVL.

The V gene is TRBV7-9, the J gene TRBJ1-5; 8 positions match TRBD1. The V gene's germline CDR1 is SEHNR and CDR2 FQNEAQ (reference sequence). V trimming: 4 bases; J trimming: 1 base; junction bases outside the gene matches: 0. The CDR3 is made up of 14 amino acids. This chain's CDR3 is CASSWTGSNQPQHF. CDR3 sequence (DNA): TGTGCCAGCAGCTGGACAGGGAGCAATCAGCCCCAGCATTTT.

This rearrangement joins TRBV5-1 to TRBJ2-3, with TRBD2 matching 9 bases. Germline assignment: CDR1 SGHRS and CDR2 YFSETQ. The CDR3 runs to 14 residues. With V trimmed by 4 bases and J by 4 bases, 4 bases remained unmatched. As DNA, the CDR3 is TGCGCCAGCAGCGCGGGGGGGCCCGCAGATACGCAGTATTTT. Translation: CASSAGGPADTQYF.

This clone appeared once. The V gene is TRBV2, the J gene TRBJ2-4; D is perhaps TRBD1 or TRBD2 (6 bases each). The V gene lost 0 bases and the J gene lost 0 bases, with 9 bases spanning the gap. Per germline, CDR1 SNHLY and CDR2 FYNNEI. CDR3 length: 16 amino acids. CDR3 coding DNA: TGTGCCAGCAGTGAAGCGGAGGGGGGAGCCAAAAACATTCAGTACTTC. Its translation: CASSEAEGGAKNIQYF.

CDR3 DNA sequence: TGTGCCAGCAGCTTACTAGGGGATACGCAGTATTTT. It is translated as CASSLLGDTQYF. V gene TRBV7-2 combines with J gene TRBJ2-3, with no clear D. The CDR3 consists of 12 residues. V gave up 2 bases and J gave up 6 bases, with 6 bases separating them. Germline V gene data show CDR1 as SGHTA and CDR2 as FQGNSA.

CDR3 coding DNA: TGTGCCAGCAGCCCCCCCAAGGGACCCTCTGGGGCCAACGTCCTGACTTTC. The encoded protein is CASSPPKGPSGANVLTF. V and J are TRBV7-2 and TRBJ2-6; possibly TRBD1 or TRBD2 for D (5 bases each). CDR3 length: 17 residues. V shed 5 bases and J shed 0 bases, with 14 bases lying between them. Germline CDR1 reads SGHTA; CDR2 reads FQGNSA. The full variable domain, rest sourced from reference TRBV7-2 and TRBJ2-6, is GAGVSQSPSNKVTEKGKDVELRCDPISGHTALYWYRQSLGQGLEFLIYFQGNSAPDKSGLPSDRFSAERTGGSVSTLTIQRTQQEDSAVYLCASSPPKGPSGANVLTFGAGSRLTVL.

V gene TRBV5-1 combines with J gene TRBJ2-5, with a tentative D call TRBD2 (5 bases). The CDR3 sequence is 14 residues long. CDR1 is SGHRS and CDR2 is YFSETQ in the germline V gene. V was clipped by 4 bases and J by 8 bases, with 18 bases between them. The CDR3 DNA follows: TGCGCCAGCAGCCTGGAAAGTACTAGTTTTACCCAGTACTTC. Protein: CASSLESTSFTQYF.

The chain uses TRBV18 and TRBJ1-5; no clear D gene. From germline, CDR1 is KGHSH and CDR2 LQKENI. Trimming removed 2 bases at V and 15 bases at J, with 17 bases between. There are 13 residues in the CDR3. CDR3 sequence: CASSPRPEKNRHF. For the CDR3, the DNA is TGTGCCAGCTCACCAAGACCCGAAAAGAATCGGCATTTT.

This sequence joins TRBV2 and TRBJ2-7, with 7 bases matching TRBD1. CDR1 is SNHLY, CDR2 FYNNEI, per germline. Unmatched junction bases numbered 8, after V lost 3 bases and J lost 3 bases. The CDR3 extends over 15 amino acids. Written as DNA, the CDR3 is TGTGCCAGCAGTGACCCACGTCCAGGGGGCTACGAGCAGTACTTC. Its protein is CASSDPRPGGYEQYF.

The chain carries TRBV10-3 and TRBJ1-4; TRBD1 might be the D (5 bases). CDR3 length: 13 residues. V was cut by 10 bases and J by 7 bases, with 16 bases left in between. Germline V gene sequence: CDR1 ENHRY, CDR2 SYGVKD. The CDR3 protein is CATADREREKLFF. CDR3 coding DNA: TGTGCCACCGCCGACAGAGAACGTGAAAAACTGTTTTTT.